A selection of T cell receptor beta chains follows, all from one sample in a study of CDR3 diversity in severe acne. TCRdb re-analysed the PCR reads in MiXCR, keeping a single row per CDR3 protein. Found here are some 90,000 distinct CDR3 sequences, approximately 54% of them singletons; the top ten hold under 14%. Sequencing was done on a sample of blood. These receptors originate from a male donor with severe acne vulgaris. The CDR3 runs from the conserved cysteine through the conserved F or W. D genes are given only for firm matches. Not all rows give a size; the values are once, few, many and, for expanded clones, a class.

V	J	D	size	DNA	CDR3
TRBV5-5	TRBJ1-6	-	many	TGTGCCAGCAGCTTGCTCGATTCACCCCTCCACTTT	CASSLLDSPLHF
TRBV20-1	TRBJ2-7	-	-	TGCAGTGCTCATGGGCCAGATGGGAGCTCCTACGAGCAACACTTC	CSAHGPDGSSYEQHF
TRBV5-1	TRBJ2-5	TRBD2	-	TGCGCCAGCAGCTTCTACGGGGGACTAGCGGGAAGTTCGAGGGAGACCCAGTACTTC	CASSFYGGLAGSSRETQYF
TRBV12-3/TRBV12-4	TRBJ2-5	-	many	TGTGCCAGCAGTTTGATAGAGACCCAGTACTTC	CASSLIETQYF
TRBV7-9	TRBJ2-7	TRBD1	-	TGTGCCAGCAGCACCCCAGGACAGGGCTACGAGCAGTACTTC	CASSTPGQGYEQYF
TRBV20-1	TRBJ2-7	-	few	TGCAGTGCTAGACTGTCCAGGGGCAACTACGAGCAGTACTTC	CSARLSRGNYEQYF
TRBV7-9	TRBJ2-2	-	-	TGTGCCAGCACCTCGAAGGGTACCACCGGGGAGCTGTTTTTT	CASTSKGTTGELFF
TRBV19	TRBJ1-2	-	-	TGTGCCAGTAGGGCAGGGGATGGCTACAGCTTC	CASRAGDGYSF
TRBV7-9	TRBJ2-5	-	medium-sized	TGTGCCAGCAGTTCTTTTACATTAAGGCAAGAGACCCAGTACTTC	CASSSFTLRQETQYF
TRBV25-1	TRBJ1-1	-	many	TGTGCCAGCAGTGAACATATGGGGAGGAACACTGAAGCTTTCTTT	CASSEHMGRNTEAFF
TRBV7-3	TRBJ2-7	-	few	TGTGCCAGCAGCCATGGACCAGACTACGAGCAGTACTTC	CASSHGPDYEQYF
TRBV20-1	TRBJ2-1	TRBD2	-	TGCAGTGCCTTTCCCGCTAGCGGGATATCTGTCTCCTACAATGAGCAGTTCTTC	CSAFPASGISVSYNEQFF
TRBV28	TRBJ1-2	TRBD1	few	TGTGCCAGCAGTTTAACCGGGACAGGGAACTATGGCTACACCTTC	CASSLTGTGNYGYTF
TRBV2	TRBJ1-1	-	many	TGTGCCAGCAGTGAGGACATATGGAACACTGAAGCTTTCTTT	CASSEDIWNTEAFF
TRBV28	TRBJ2-5	TRBD1	-	TGTGCCAGCAGTCCTTCCCCGGGGACAGGGAGCCAAGAGACCCAGTACTTC	CASSPSPGTGSQETQYF
TRBV19	TRBJ2-2	TRBD1	once	TGTGCCAGTAGTATCTCGCGGGACAGGGTTGGGGAGCTGTTTTTT	CASSISRDRVGELFF
TRBV20-1	TRBJ2-7	TRBD2	-	TGCAGAGTGGCTAGCGGGAGAACTTCCTACGAGCAGTACTTC	CRVASGRTSYEQYF
TRBV20-1	TRBJ2-7	TRBD2	-	TGCAGTGCTAGAGGTGCTAGCGGGAGGATGGGCTCCTACGAGCAGTACTTC	CSARGASGRMGSYEQYF
TRBV27	TRBJ2-1	-	many	TGTGCCAGCAGTTTACATATTAGGCGAGATGAGCAGTTCTTC	CASSLHIRRDEQFF
TRBV20-1	TRBJ2-3	TRBD2	-	TGCAGTGCTAGAGAGACTAGCGGAAGTACGCAGTATTTT	CSARETSGSTQYF
TRBV7-9	TRBJ2-6	-	-	TGTGCCACCATTCCTTCCCCCCACTCTGGGGCCAACGTCCTGACTTTC	CATIPSPHSGANVLTF
TRBV7-9	TRBJ2-5	-	once	TGTGCCAGCACCAGTTCACGGGACCAAGAGACCCAGTACTTC	CASTSSRDQETQYF
TRBV29-1	TRBJ1-2	-	many	TGCAGCGTACCCGTTAACTATGGCTACACCTTC	CSVPVNYGYTF
TRBV14	TRBJ1-4	TRBD1	-	TGTGCCAGCAGCCAATACCGGGACAGGGATGAAAAACTGTTTTTT	CASSQYRDRDEKLFF
TRBV19	TRBJ2-1	TRBD1	many	TGTGCCAGTAGTACCCCGACAGGGGGCCTTCGGAATGAGCAGTTCTTC	CASSTPTGGLRNEQFF
TRBV5-1	TRBJ2-7	TRBD1	-	TGCGCCAGCAGCGCACAGGGGAGTTCCTACTACGAGCAGTACTTC	CASSAQGSSYYEQYF
TRBV29-1	TRBJ2-7	TRBD1	-	TGCAGCGTTGAAGCAGGGGGCGCGACCTACGAGCAGTACTTC	CSVEAGGATYEQYF
TRBV11-2	TRBJ2-7	-	many	TGTGCCAGCAGCTTAGGGGGGATTTGGACAATCTCCTACGAGCAGTACTTC	CASSLGGIWTISYEQYF
TRBV24-1	TRBJ2-2	TRBD1	few	TGTGCCACCAGTGATGGGACAGGGTACCCCGGGGAGCTGTTTTTT	CATSDGTGYPGELFF
TRBV24-1	TRBJ2-1	TRBD2	-	TGTGCCACCAGTGATTTAAACTCTAGCGGGAGGGAAAGTGAGCAGTTCTTC	CATSDLNSSGRESEQFF
TRBV11-2	TRBJ1-4	-	-	TGTGCCAGCAGCTCCTCGGGGACTAATGAAAAACTGTTTTTT	CASSSSGTNEKLFF
TRBV7-2	TRBJ2-1	-	-	TGTGCCAGCAGCTTACGCGGGCGGACCGACAATGAGCAGTTCTTC	CASSLRGRTDNEQFF
TRBV12-3/TRBV12-4	TRBJ2-1	-	medium-sized	TGTGCCAGCCGGAGCTCCTACAATGAGCAGTTCTTC	CASRSSYNEQFF
TRBV6-1	TRBJ1-1	TRBD1	-	TGTGCCAGCAGCCTTACAGGGGATCAGGCTGAAGCTTTCTTT	CASSLTGDQAEAFF
TRBV28	TRBJ1-5	-	-	TGTGCCAGCGGTCCCCAGTTTAGGCCCCAGCATTTT	CASGPQFRPQHF
TRBV3-1	TRBJ1-4	-	-	TGTGCCTGCAGCCCCACCGGCTTGGTAGAAACTAATGAAAAACTGTTTTTT	CACSPTGLVETNEKLFF
TRBV5-5	TRBJ1-4	-	few	TGTGCCAGCAGCTTGACAGGGACTAATGAAAAACTGTTTTTT	CASSLTGTNEKLFF
TRBV11-2	TRBJ2-1	TRBD2	many	TGTGCCAGCAGCTTAGTATTGCGGGAGATTAATGAGCAGTTCTTC	CASSLVLREINEQFF
TRBV7-2	TRBJ2-1	TRBD2	few	TGTGCCAGCAGCTCGGGACTAGCGAATGAGCAGTTCTTC	CASSSGLANEQFF
TRBV10-3	TRBJ2-5	TRBD1	-	TGTGCCATCAGTGAAAAGGGGACAGGGAGGGGAGAGACCCAGTACTTC	CAISEKGTGRGETQYF
TRBV6-2/TRBV6-3	TRBJ2-5	TRBD1	few	TGTGCCAGCAGTTACACGGGGACAGGGGAAGAGACCCAGTACTTC	CASSYTGTGEETQYF
TRBV11-3	TRBJ2-2	TRBD1	-	TGTGCCAGCAGCTGGTCTTTGCTGGGACAGGGCTACACCGGGGAGCTGTTTTTT	CASSWSLLGQGYTGELFF
TRBV4-1	TRBJ2-2	-	few	TGCGCCAGCAGCTCGGGACGGCACACCGGGGAGCTGTTTTTT	CASSSGRHTGELFF
TRBV19	TRBJ1-1	-	many	TGTGCCAGTAGTATAGGGGTTCGTGAAGCTTTCTTT	CASSIGVREAFF
TRBV7-9	TRBJ1-3	-	-	TGTGCCAGCAGCCTTGGGCCCGACCTTAACACCATATATTTT	CASSLGPDLNTIYF
TRBV2	TRBJ2-5	-	-	TGTGCCAGCAGCAGGTGGGACCTCGGGGAGACCCAGTACTTC	CASSRWDLGETQYF
TRBV29-1	TRBJ2-7	-	-	TGCAGCGTCAGGGACGAGGCCTACGAGCAGTACTTC	CSVRDEAYEQYF
TRBV7-2	TRBJ2-5	TRBD2	many	TGTGCCAGCAGCTCCAGACTAGCGGAGACCCAGTACTTC	CASSSRLAETQYF
TRBV6-6	TRBJ2-7	TRBD1	-	TGTGCCAGCACCCCACGGACAGGGCACTCCTACGAGCAGTACTTC	CASTPRTGHSYEQYF
TRBV25-1	TRBJ1-3	TRBD1	-	TGTGCCAGCAGTAATTACAGGGGGCGGAACACCATATATTTT	CASSNYRGRNTIYF
TRBV7-9	TRBJ1-2	-	many	TGTGCCAGCAGTACTGGACTGCGAGCGATTCGGGTCTATGGCTACACCTTC	CASSTGLRAIRVYGYTF
TRBV7-9	TRBJ2-1	TRBD2	many	TGTGCCAGCAGCGAGTGGGGGACTAGCGGGAGCTCCTACAATGAGCAGTTCTTC	CASSEWGTSGSSYNEQFF
TRBV6-4	TRBJ2-5	-	-	TGTGCCAGCAGTGACCCGAAGGTTGGGCATCATAAAGAGACCCAGTACTTC	CASSDPKVGHHKETQYF
TRBV12-3/TRBV12-4	TRBJ2-3	TRBD2	-	TGTGCCAGCAGTTTCCCTTATAGACCAGCGGGAGGTGGGGAAAGTACGCAGTATTTT	CASSFPYRPAGGGESTQYF
TRBV24-1	TRBJ2-2	TRBD2	many	TGTGCCACCAGACTAGCGGGAGACACCGGGGAGCTGTTTTTT	CATRLAGDTGELFF
TRBV20-1	TRBJ2-5	TRBD1	-	TGCAGTGCCCACGACAGGGGTCCAGAGACCCAGTACTTC	CSAHDRGPETQYF
TRBV5-1	TRBJ2-7	TRBD1	many	TGCGCCAGCAGCACACCGACAGGGATGGGCGAGCAGTACTTC	CASSTPTGMGEQYF
TRBV11-2	TRBJ2-1	-	few	TGTGCCAGCAGCTTACTAGGGTTCAGGGATGAGCAGTTCTTC	CASSLLGFRDEQFF